The clone carrying this T cell receptor beta chain was observed many times. These data are taken from a study of response to subunit inactivated influenza vaccine. TCRdb recomputed calls from the RT-PCR reads with MiXCR, one row per CDR3 protein. The sample has some 500,000 distinct CDR3 sequences, 16% seen once. Germline V gene lookup returns CDR1 SGHTA and CDR2 FQGNSA. This CDR3 spans 15 amino acids. V lost 6 bases and J 3 bases, leaving 16 bases between the germline ends. The input for sequencing was CD4+ T cells sorted from PBMCs, taken less than 30 months after vaccination. J is TRBJ2-3 and V is TRBV7-2, with D maybe TRBD2 (7 bases). The receptor was isolated from a man aged 50 to 69 who received an inactivated influenza vaccine. CDR3 DNA: TGTGCCAGCAGTCCACGGGGGGCGAATACAGATACGCAGTATTTT. Protein product: CASSPRGANTDTQYF.